The 6 T cell receptor beta chains reported below all come from one sample, sequenced in a study of T cells in localized non-small cell lung cancer. The repertoire was sequenced with immunoSEQ multiplex PCR; TCRdb's copy has only in-frame clones and lacks some. The table lists approximately 150,000 clones, about 90% of them singletons. The sample was peripheral blood, taken before any cancer treatment. Receptors originate from an older female donor with stage I lung adenocarcinoma.

This clone was observed a single time. The chain uses TRBV2 and TRBJ2-3, with D tentatively TRBD1 or TRBD2 (5 bases each). Trimming shortened V by 4 bases and J by 2 bases, and 13 bases separated the two germline ends. Looked up from germline, CDR1 is SNHLY and CDR2 is FYNNEI. The CDR3 has 15 residues. In DNA, the CDR3 is TGTGCCAGCAGTGTATATGGGACCCCCACAGATACGCAGTATTTT. Protein sequence: CASSVYGTPTDTQYF.

Notes on this clone: The same CDR3 is also encoded by other DNA sequences in this sample. The rearrangement links TRBV4-1 to TRBJ2-7; possibly TRBD1 or TRBD2 for D (5 bases each). V gave up 1 base and J gave up 4 bases, with 11 bases separating them. Germline V lookup: CDR1 MGHRA, CDR2 YSYEKL. The CDR3 contains 14 residues. The CDR3 spells CASSQASGRYEQYF. The CDR3 DNA is TGCGCCAGCAGCCAAGCGTCGGGGCGGTACGAGCAGTACTTC.

The chain links TRBV7-2 to TRBJ2-7; D may be TRBD1 (5 bases). V was trimmed by 1 base and J by 5 bases, leaving 12 bases between them. The CDR3 loop spans 14 amino acids. Germline loops: CDR1 SGHTA, CDR2 FQGNSA. CDR3 sequence: CASSLEGREDEQYF. In nucleotides, the CDR3 is TGTGCCAGCAGCTTAGAAGGCAGGGAAGACGAGCAGTACTTC.

V usage is TRBV9 and J usage is TRBJ2-1; 8 bases are a match to TRBD1. The length of the CDR3 is 16 residues. Looked up from germline, CDR1 is SGDLS and CDR2 is YYNGEE. V dropped 2 bases and J dropped 5; count of bases not matched to a gene: 9. The CDR3 bases are TGTGCCAGCAGCGTCGGGATGGGCAGGGGGCACAATGAGCAGTTCTTC. Its protein product is CASSVGMGRGHNEQFF.

This clone was observed once. The chain recombines TRBV5-4 with TRBJ2-5; D possibly corresponds to TRBD2 (6 bases). CDR1 is SGHNT, CDR2 YYREEE, per germline (reference sequence). Deletions cut 5 bases from V and 0 bases from J, with 14 bases between. This CDR3 region has 15 residues. The DNA of the CDR3 is TGTGCCAGCAGGGGACTTCTAGGGGACCAAGAGACCCAGTACTTC. Translating it yields CASRGLLGDQETQYF. Full variable domain (outside the CDR3, taken from reference TRBV5-4 and TRBJ2-5): ETGVTQSPTHLIKTRGQQVTLRCSSQSGHNTVSWYQQALGQGPQFIFQYYREEENGRGNFPPRFSGLQFPNYSSELNVNALELDDSALYLCASRGLLGDQETQYFGPGTRLLVL.

The rearrangement links TRBV5-1 to TRBJ1-2; TRBD1 agrees at 7 bases. The length of the CDR3 is 13 residues. CDR1 SGHRS and CDR2 YFSETQ come from the germline V gene. Trimming at V came to 2 bases and at J to 3 bases, leaving 1 base not matched to a gene. The CDR3, as DNA: TGCGCCAGCAGCTTAACAGGGGACTATGGCTACACCTTC. Protein product: CASSLTGDYGYTF.